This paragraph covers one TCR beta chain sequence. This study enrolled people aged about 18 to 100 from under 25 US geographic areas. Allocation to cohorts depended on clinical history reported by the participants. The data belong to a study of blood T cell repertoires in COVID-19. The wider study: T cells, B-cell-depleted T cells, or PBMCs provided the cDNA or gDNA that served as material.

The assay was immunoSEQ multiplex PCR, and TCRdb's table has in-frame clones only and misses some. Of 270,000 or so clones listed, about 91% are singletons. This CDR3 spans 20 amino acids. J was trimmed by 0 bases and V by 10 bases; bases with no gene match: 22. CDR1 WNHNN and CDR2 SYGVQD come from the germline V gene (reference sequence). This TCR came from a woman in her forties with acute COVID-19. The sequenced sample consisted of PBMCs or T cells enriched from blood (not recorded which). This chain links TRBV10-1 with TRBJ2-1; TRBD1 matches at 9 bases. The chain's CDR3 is CATSGARDRATVSSYNEQFF. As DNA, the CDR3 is TGCGCCACCTCCGGGGCAAGGGACAGGGCCACTGTAAGCTCCTACAATGAGCAGTTCTTC.